This T cell receptor beta chain comes out of a study of blood T cell repertoires in COVID-19. Overall study context: Collection of acute and convalescent COVID-19 samples took place in the United States, Italy and Spain. PBMCs, B-cell-depleted T cells, or T cells provided the cDNA or gDNA that made up the material.

J was trimmed by 8 bases and V by 0 bases; bases with no gene match: 3. Germline V gives CDR1 LNHDA, CDR2 SQIVND (reference sequence). This CDR3 has 15 amino acids. Clones were read by immunoSEQ multiplex PCR, and TCRdb kept only the in-frame ones, dropping some. The profile shows roughly 200,000 clones, 80% to 90% of them singletons. The specimen sequenced was peripheral blood. The TCR originated in a man aged 18 to 29 with active or convalescent COVID-19. This chain links TRBV19 with TRBJ1-6; 8 bases are shared with TRBD1. CDR3 amino acids: CASSIDRGPHSPLHF. For the CDR3, the DNA is TGTGCCAGTAGTATAGACAGGGGGCCGCATTCACCCCTCCACTTT.